What follows are 22 T cell receptor beta chains derived from one specimen sequenced in a study of T cells after yellow fever vaccination. In TCRdb, the 5' RACE reads were re-called with MiXCR into one record per CDR3 protein. The data hold approximately 550,000 distinct CDR3 sequences, with 19% observed a single time. The material was PBMCs, obtained 15 days after the yellow fever booster vaccination. These receptors were collected from a man younger than 40 who received the YFV17D yellow fever vaccine.

CDR3 nucleotide sequence: TGTGCCAGCAGCCGGTCGGGGGACAGTTGGAACATTCAGTACTTC. Translation gives CASSRSGDSWNIQYF. The chain uses TRBV7-2 and TRBJ2-4, with a possible D match to TRBD1 (7 bases). Germline V gives CDR1 SGHTA, CDR2 FQGNSA. V gave up 5 bases and J gave up 7 bases, with 18 bases separating them. The CDR3 consists of 15 residues.

This clonotype came up a few times. The V and J genes are TRBV9 and TRBJ2-3, with 7 bases identical to TRBD2. The ends lost 4 bases at V and 8 bases at J; junction bases unmatched: 4. The CDR3 spans 12 residues. In germline, CDR1 is SGDLS, CDR2 YYNGEE. For the CDR3, the DNA is TGTGCCAGCAGCAACCGACTAGCTACGCAGTATTTT. Amino acids: CASSNRLATQYF. The whole variable domain, remainder taken from reference TRBV9 and TRBJ2-3, is DSGVTQTPKHLITATGQRVTLRCSPRSGDLSVYWYQQSLDQGLQFLIQYYNGEERAKGNILERFSAQQFPDLHSELNLSSLELGDSALYFCASSNRLATQYFGPGTRLTVL.

This clonotype was seen a few times. This chain joins TRBV20-1 and TRBJ1-5, with 8 positions matching TRBD1. The CDR3 runs to 14 residues. Looked up from germline, CDR1 is DFQATT and CDR2 is SNEGSKA (reference sequence). The junction had 11 bases not matched to a gene; V was cut back by 6 bases and J by 7 bases. The CDR3 region is CSASRGQGEQPQHF. CDR3 nucleotide sequence: TGCAGTGCGAGCAGAGGACAGGGAGAACAGCCCCAGCATTTT.

This clonotype showed up just a few times. V is TRBV9 and J is TRBJ2-3; 9 bases align to TRBD2. The CDR3 is made up of 17 amino acids. With 3 bases clipped from V and 0 bases from J, the junction kept 8 bases outside the gene matches. Germline V lookup: CDR1 SGDLS, CDR2 YYNGEE. CDR3 sequence: CASSAIGTSRSTDTQYF. Here the CDR3 DNA reads TGTGCCAGCAGCGCCATCGGGACTAGCCGTAGCACAGATACGCAGTATTTT. The entire variable domain, with the rest obtained from reference TRBV9 and TRBJ2-3, is as follows: DSGVTQTPKHLITATGQRVTLRCSPRSGDLSVYWYQQSLDQGLQFLIQYYNGEERAKGNILERFSAQQFPDLHSELNLSSLELGDSALYFCASSAIGTSRSTDTQYFGPGTRLTVL.

This chain connects TRBV4-1 to TRBJ2-7; 10 bases line up with TRBD2. This CDR3 is built from 14 residues. Trimming at V came to 6 bases and at J to 5 bases, leaving 7 bases not matched to a gene. CDR1 and CDR2 from the germline V gene are MGHRA and YSYEKL. The CDR3 loop is CASSTPSGSNEQYF. DNA of the CDR3: TGCGCCAGCAGTACTCCTAGCGGGAGTAACGAGCAGTACTTC.

This clonotype was seen only a few times. This sequence joins TRBV4-3 and TRBJ1-1; D is unresolved. V was trimmed by 6 bases and J by 0 bases, leaving 20 bases between them. CDR1 and CDR2 (germline): LGHNA, YSLEER. The CDR3 spans 17 residues. Here the CDR3 DNA reads TGCGCCAGCAGGTCGGGTTCCGCGCCCAATCTGAACACTGAAGCTTTCTTT. Protein sequence: CASRSGSAPNLNTEAFF.

The rearrangement uses TRBV12-3 or TRBV12-4 and TRBJ2-6; D remains ambiguous. The CDR3 length is 17 residues. Deletions cut 5 bases from V and 2 bases from J, with 16 bases between. The chain's CDR3 is CASSGTPEWAGANVLTF. As DNA, the CDR3 is TGTGCCAGCAGTGGCACCCCGGAATGGGCTGGGGCCAACGTCCTGACTTTC.

The chain has TRBV7-9 and TRBJ1-5; the D is unclear. This CDR3 comprises 14 residues. Germline loops: CDR1 SEHNR, CDR2 FQNEAQ (reference sequence). The V end lost 1 base, the J end lost 0 bases, and 4 bases lay between the germline ends. CDR3 sequence (DNA): TGTGCCAGCAGCTTAGATCCTAGCAATCAGCCCCAGCATTTT. It is translated as CASSLDPSNQPQHF.

J is TRBJ1-2 and V is TRBV20-1; D is perhaps TRBD1 (5 bases). This CDR3 has 15 amino acids. Trimming removed 4 bases at V and 8 bases at J, with 23 bases between. Germline values: CDR1 DFQATT, CDR2 SNEGSKA (reference sequence). The CDR3 sequence: CSAKKTGTTSWGYTF. CDR3 nucleotides: TGCAGTGCTAAGAAGACCGGGACTACCTCGTGGGGCTACACCTTC.

This clonotype was seen a handful of times. The chain links TRBV20-1 to TRBJ2-1; D not resolved. Per the germline V gene, CDR1 is DFQATT and CDR2 is SNEGSKA (reference sequence). V gave up 2 bases and J gave up 0 bases, with 8 bases separating them. The CDR3 runs 14 residues. Written as DNA, the CDR3 is TGCAGTGCTAGAAGTGATAGCTCCTACAATGAGCAGTTCTTC. As protein: CSARSDSSYNEQFF.

In this sample, this clonotype turned up a few times. J is TRBJ2-7 and V is TRBV5-4, with TRBD2 matching over 7 bases. The CDR3 runs to 15 residues. CDR1 is SGHNT, CDR2 YYREEE, per germline (reference sequence). With V trimmed by 4 bases and J by 2 bases, 9 bases remained unmatched. CDR3 residues: CASSPGRAGPYEQYF. The CDR3 DNA follows: TGTGCCAGCAGCCCCGGGAGAGCGGGGCCCTACGAGCAGTACTTC.

In this sample, this clonotype turned up a few times. V is TRBV30 and J is TRBJ2-1; 16 bases are shared with TRBD2. In germline, CDR1 is GTSNPN, CDR2 SVGIG (reference sequence). The CDR3 consists of 18 residues. In DNA form, the CDR3 reads TGTGCACGGAGCCCGGGACTAGCGGGAGGGACTTCTTTGGATGAGCAGTTCTTC. This translates into CARSPGLAGGTSLDEQFF.

This clonotype turned up a few times. CDR3 sequence reads: CASCVGFQETQYF. In DNA form, the CDR3 reads TGTGCCAGCTGCGTCGGTTTCCAAGAGACCCAGTACTTC. The V and J genes are TRBV18 and TRBJ2-5, with D hard to call. The ends were cut back, 7 bases at V and 1 base at J, with 10 bases in the middle. The CDR3 contains 13 residues. The germline V gene encodes CDR1 KGHSH and CDR2 LQKENI.

V and J are TRBV20-1 and TRBJ2-4, with D uncertain. V lost 5 bases and J lost 8, with 13 bases in between. The germline gives CDR1 DFQATT, CDR2 SNEGSKA (reference sequence). The CDR3 sequence is 12 residues long. CDR3 DNA sequence: TGCAGTGCTGTAACCCGATCGGACATTCAGTACTTC. Translated: CSAVTRSDIQYF.

The chain carries TRBV20-1 and TRBJ1-4, with 7 bases identical to TRBD1. This CDR3 has 14 residues. Looked up from germline, CDR1 is DFQATT and CDR2 is SNEGSKA (reference sequence). V shed 6 bases, J shed 8 bases, and the junction held 12 bases outside the gene matches. This CDR3 is CSAILDRVPEKLFF. The CDR3 bases are TGCAGTGCCATACTTGACAGGGTACCCGAAAAACTGTTTTTT.

This clonotype was detected only a few times. The chain uses TRBV12-3 or TRBV12-4 and TRBJ2-1, with 7 positions matching TRBD1. The CDR3 consists of 12 residues. J was trimmed by 9 bases and V by 6 bases; bases with no gene match: 5. Written as DNA, the CDR3 is TGTGCCAGCAGACGAGACAGGGTTGAGCAGTTCTTC. Its protein is CASRRDRVEQFF.

This clonotype was counted between two and nine times. The chain links TRBV27 to TRBJ2-5, with 8 bases lining up with TRBD1. The CDR3 runs 14 residues. CDR1 MNHEY and CDR2 SMNVEV come from the germline V gene (reference sequence). J was trimmed by 4 bases and V by 2 bases; bases with no gene match: 3. Written as DNA, the CDR3 is TGTGCCAGCAGTTTACAGGGGGCGCGAGAGACCCAGTACTTC. Translation: CASSLQGARETQYF.

This clonotype has a handful of counts. This sequence joins TRBV20-1 and TRBJ2-3; the D gene is possibly TRBD1 (5 bases). The CDR3 contains 13 residues. CDR1 is DFQATT, CDR2 SNEGSKA, per germline (reference sequence). With 5 bases removed from V and 2 bases from J, the gap between germline ends came to 11 bases. DNA for the CDR3: TGCAGTGCTGCCAGGGATTACACAGATACGCAGTATTTT. This translates into CSAARDYTDTQYF.

Written as DNA, the CDR3 is TGTGCCAGCAAGGGACTCAGCGGGAGGTCGACGTGGAATGAGCAGTTCTTC. Residues: CASKGLSGRSTWNEQFF. This rearrangement joins TRBV6-1 to TRBJ2-1; 9 nucleotides match TRBD2. V lost 7 bases to trimming and J lost 7 bases; unmatched junction nucleotides: 17. CDR1 is MNHNS and CDR2 is SASEGT in the germline V gene. The CDR3 is 17 amino acids.

The chain has TRBV10-2 and TRBJ2-2, with TRBD2 matching over 10 bases. Germline V gene lookup returns CDR1 WSHSY and CDR2 SAAADI. J lost 1 base, V lost 7 bases, and 6 bases had no gene match. CDR3 length equals 16 residues. The CDR3 bases are TGCGCCAGCACAGGACTAGCGGAGCGGAACACCGGGGAGCTGTTTTTT. It translates to CASTGLAERNTGELFF.

This clonotype turned up a few times. The chain couples TRBV7-2 to TRBJ2-3, with 7 positions matching TRBD2. The CDR3 is 15 amino acids. V lost 3 bases, J lost 1 base, and 4 bases stayed unmatched. Germline assignment: CDR1 SGHTA and CDR2 FQGNSA. Written as DNA, the CDR3 is TGTGCCAGCAGCTTCCAGAGCGGGGGCACAGATACGCAGTATTTT. Encoded protein: CASSFQSGGTDTQYF. Together with reference TRBV7-2 and TRBJ2-3, the CDR3 gives the full variable domain: GAGVSQSPSNKVTEKGKDVELRCDPISGHTALYWYRQSLGQGLEFLIYFQGNSAPDKSGLPSDRFSAERTGGSVSTLTIQRTQQEDSAVYLCASSFQSGGTDTQYFGPGTRLTVL.

This clonotype was seen a handful of times. The rearrangement joins TRBV10-3 to TRBJ2-3; 8 nucleotides line up with TRBD2. V lost 6 bases to trimming and J lost 2 bases; unmatched junction nucleotides: 4. CDR1 and CDR2 (germline): ENHRY, SYGVKD. CDR3 length equals 14 residues. CDR3: CAISGLAFTDTQYF. Written as DNA, the CDR3 is TGTGCCATCAGCGGACTAGCTTTCACAGATACGCAGTATTTT.